Below are 14 T cell receptor beta chains sequenced from a single sample in a study of Graves' ophthalmopathy and Graves' hyperthyroidism. Beta-chain TCR CDR3 regions were amplified from RNA transcripts. RT-PCR in the first round used HTBI primers; a second-round multiplex PCR followed. One entry per CDR3 protein results from TCRdb running MiXCR on the multiplex PCR reads. The table lists 500,000 to 800,000 distinct CDR3 sequences, about two fifths of them singletons. What was sequenced was peripheral blood. The source of these receptors is an adult man with Graves' ophthalmopathy.

This clonotype came up a few times. The chain carries TRBV20-1 and TRBJ2-5, with TRBD2 identical over 15 bases. The germline gives CDR1 DFQATT, CDR2 SNEGSKA (reference sequence). After removal of 5 bases from V and 4 bases from J, the junction contained 5 bases not matched to a gene. The CDR3 is 15 amino acids. DNA for the CDR3: TGCAGTGCTCTACGGACTAGCGGGAGGGGAGAGACCCAGTACTTC. This codes for CSALRTSGRGETQYF.

This clonotype has a handful of counts. The chain carries TRBV19 and TRBJ1-5; 10 bases are shared with TRBD1. Germline V gives CDR1 LNHDA, CDR2 SQIVND (reference sequence). The CDR3 extends over 16 amino acids. The V segment lost 1 base and the J segment 3 bases; nucleotides outside the gene matches: 3. The CDR3 coding sequence is TGTGCCAGTAGTATAGGGGACAGGGGCCTCAATCAGCCCCAGCATTTT. It specifies CASSIGDRGLNQPQHF.

This clonotype was detected many times. The chain couples TRBV12-3 or TRBV12-4 to TRBJ1-5; 10 bases line up with TRBD1. V gave up 6 bases and J gave up 6 bases; unmatched junction bases: 5. The CDR3 spans 14 residues. The CDR3 sequence is CASRPGTGVQPQHF. The CDR3 nucleotides read TGTGCCAGCAGGCCCGGGACAGGGGTTCAGCCCCAGCATTTT.

The chain is built from TRBV3-2 and TRBJ2-5; the table's D call of TRBD1 was not tested on the DNA. TRBV3-2 is shown as a pseudogene. The CDR3 is 13 residues long. The CDR3 DNA is TGTGCCAGCAGCCGACGGGGGGAGCGGACCCAGTACTTC. Its translation is CASSRRGERTQYF.

V is TRBV7-2 and J is TRBJ1-4, with a weak D call TRBD1 (5 bases). Germline values: CDR1 SGHTA, CDR2 FQGNSA. The CDR3 runs to 17 residues. V was clipped by 5 bases and J by 3 bases, with 19 bases between them. CDR3: CASSRASTAGANEKLFF. The DNA for the CDR3 is TGTGCCAGCAGCCGAGCCTCGACAGCCGGGGCTAATGAAAAACTGTTTTTT.

This clonotype was observed a few times. The V gene is TRBV6-6, the J gene TRBJ1-5; D might be TRBD1 (6 bases). Trimming cost V 0 bases and J 5 bases, with 14 bases left between them. CDR1 and CDR2 (germline): MNHNY, SVGAGI (reference sequence). The CDR3 has 16 amino acids. CDR3 sequence reads: CASSYSIGGSDQPQHF. The CDR3 DNA is TGTGCCAGCAGTTACTCGATAGGGGGGTCGGATCAGCCCCAGCATTTT.

The table lists this clonotype with many counts. The chain uses TRBV2 and TRBJ2-7, with D hard to call. This CDR3 is built from 12 residues. V was pared by 1 base and J by 3 bases, with 4 bases between. Germline V gene lookup returns CDR1 SNHLY and CDR2 FYNNEI. CDR3 sequence (DNA): TGTGCCAGCAGTGAAGTACGCTACGAGCAGTACTTC. Its protein is CASSEVRYEQYF.

The CDR3 region is CATSGVRGQGESTDTQYF. The CDR3 DNA is TGTGCCACCAGTGGAGTGAGGGGACAGGGTGAAAGCACAGATACGCAGTATTTT. The chain employs TRBV24-1 and TRBJ2-3; 9 bases agree with TRBD1. Germline V lookup: CDR1 KGHDR, CDR2 SFDVKD. The CDR3 runs to 18 residues. With 5 bases clipped from V and 0 bases from J, the junction kept 11 bases outside the gene matches.

Concerning this clonotype itself: A read error may account for a junction end that differs from germline. The gene calls are TRBV10-3 and TRBJ2-7, with TRBD2 as a possible D gene (5 bases). Germline V gene data show CDR1 as ENHRY and CDR2 as SYGVKD. The CDR3 is 14 residues long. CDR3 coding DNA: TGTGCCAGCAGTTACTCTCCGGGAATCTACGAGCAGTACTTC. Encoded protein: CASSYSPGIYEQYF.

This chain links TRBV7-2 with TRBJ1-1; tentative D call: TRBD1 (5 bases). Trimming took 0 bases from V and 5 from J, leaving 16 bases between them. This CDR3 comprises 16 residues. CDR1 is SGHTA, CDR2 FQGNSA, per germline. The CDR3 reads CASSLARASWGTEAFF. CDR3 nucleotides: TGTGCCAGCAGCTTAGCCCGGGCCTCGTGGGGGACTGAAGCTTTCTTT.

V and J are TRBV19 and TRBJ1-1; a weak D match, TRBD1 (5 bases). The CDR3 runs 13 residues. Trimming removed 6 bases from V and 14 bases from J, with 22 bases in between. Germline V lookup: CDR1 LNHDA, CDR2 SQIVND (reference sequence). In nucleotides, the CDR3 is TGTGCCAGTAGGGGACTAGCGGACAATGAGCAGTTCTTT. It is translated as CASRGLADNEQFF.

This clonotype was picked up many times. The chain employs TRBV9 and TRBJ1-1; 7 bases line up with TRBD1. V was pared by 3 bases and J by 0 bases, with 8 bases of the junction left unmatched. Germline V lookup: CDR1 SGDLS, CDR2 YYNGEE. CDR3 length: 16 residues. This CDR3 reads CASSAPQGGMNTEAFF. In nucleotides, the CDR3 is TGTGCCAGCAGCGCACCTCAGGGGGGGATGAACACTGAAGCTTTCTTT.

This clonotype was recorded at least ten times. The genes are TRBV29-1 and TRBJ2-7; D is undetermined. Germline CDR1 is SQVTM and CDR2 is ANQGSEA. V was pared by 7 bases and J by 0 bases, with 13 bases between. The CDR3 consists of 13 residues. The CDR3 region is CSAANVHSYEQYF. CDR3 bases: TGCAGCGCCGCCAACGTTCACTCCTACGAGCAGTACTTC.

V is TRBV25-1 and J is TRBJ1-2; TRBD1 might be the D (5 bases). Germline V lookup: CDR1 MGHDK, CDR2 SYGVNS. Trimming stripped 4 bases from V and 3 bases from J, with 18 bases between. The CDR3 length is 16 residues. The CDR3 is CASSARVQGVDYGYTF. As DNA, the CDR3 is TGTGCCAGCAGTGCTAGAGTGCAGGGTGTGGACTATGGCTACACCTTC.